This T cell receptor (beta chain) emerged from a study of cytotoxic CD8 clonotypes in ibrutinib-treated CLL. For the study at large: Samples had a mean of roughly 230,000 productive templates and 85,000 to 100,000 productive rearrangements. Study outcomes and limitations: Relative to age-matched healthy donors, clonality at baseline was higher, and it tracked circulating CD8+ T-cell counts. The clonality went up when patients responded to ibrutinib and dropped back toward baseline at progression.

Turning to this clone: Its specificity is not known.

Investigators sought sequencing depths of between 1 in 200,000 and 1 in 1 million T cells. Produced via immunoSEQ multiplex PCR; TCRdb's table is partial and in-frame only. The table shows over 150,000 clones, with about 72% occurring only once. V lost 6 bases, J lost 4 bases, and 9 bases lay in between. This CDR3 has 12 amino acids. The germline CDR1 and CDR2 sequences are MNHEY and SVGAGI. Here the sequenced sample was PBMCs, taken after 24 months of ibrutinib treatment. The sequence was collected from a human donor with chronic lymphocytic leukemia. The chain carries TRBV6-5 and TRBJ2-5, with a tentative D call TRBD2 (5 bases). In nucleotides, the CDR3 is TGTGCCAGCAGAACTAGTTTAGAGACCCAGTACTTC. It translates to CASRTSLETQYF.